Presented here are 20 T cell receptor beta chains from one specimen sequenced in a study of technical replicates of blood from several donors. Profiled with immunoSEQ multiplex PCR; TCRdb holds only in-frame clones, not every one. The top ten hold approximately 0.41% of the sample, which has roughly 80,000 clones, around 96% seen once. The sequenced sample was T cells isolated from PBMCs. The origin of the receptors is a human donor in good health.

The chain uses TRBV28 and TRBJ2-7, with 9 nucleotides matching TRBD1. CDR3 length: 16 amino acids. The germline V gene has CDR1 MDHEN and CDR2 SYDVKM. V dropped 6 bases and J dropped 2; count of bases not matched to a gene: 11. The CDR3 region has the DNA TGTGCCAGCAGCCCTCCGGGGACAGGGCCCACCTACGAGCAGTACTTC. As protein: CASSPPGTGPTYEQYF.

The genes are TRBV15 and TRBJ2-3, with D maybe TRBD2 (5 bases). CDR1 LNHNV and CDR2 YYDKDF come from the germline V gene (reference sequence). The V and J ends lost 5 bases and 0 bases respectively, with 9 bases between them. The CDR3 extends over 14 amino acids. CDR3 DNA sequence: TGTGCCACCAGCCCGAGGGCCAGCACAGATACGCAGTATTTT. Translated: CATSPRASTDTQYF.

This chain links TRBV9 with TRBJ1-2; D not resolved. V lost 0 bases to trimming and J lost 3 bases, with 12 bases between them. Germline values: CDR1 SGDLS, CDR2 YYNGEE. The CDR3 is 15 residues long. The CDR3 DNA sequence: TGTGCCAGCAGCGTAGTGCGGGAAGCGGACTATGGCTACACCTTC. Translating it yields CASSVVREADYGYTF.

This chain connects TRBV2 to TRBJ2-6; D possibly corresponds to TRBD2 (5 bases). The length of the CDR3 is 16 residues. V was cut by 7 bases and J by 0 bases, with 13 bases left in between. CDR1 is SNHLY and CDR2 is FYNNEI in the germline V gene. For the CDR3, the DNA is TGTGCCAGCATTCGGGAAACAGCCTCTGGGGCCAACGTCCTGACTTTC. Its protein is CASIRETASGANVLTF.

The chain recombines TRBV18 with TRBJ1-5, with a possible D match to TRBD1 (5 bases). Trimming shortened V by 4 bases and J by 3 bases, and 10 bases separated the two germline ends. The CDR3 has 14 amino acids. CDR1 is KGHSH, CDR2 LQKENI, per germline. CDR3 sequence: CASSLQGFNQPQHF. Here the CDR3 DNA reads TGTGCCAGCTCACTTCAGGGTTTCAATCAGCCCCAGCATTTT.

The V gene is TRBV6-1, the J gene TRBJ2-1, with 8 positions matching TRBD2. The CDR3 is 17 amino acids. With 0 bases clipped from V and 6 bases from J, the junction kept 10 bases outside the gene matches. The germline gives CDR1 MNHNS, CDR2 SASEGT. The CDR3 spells CASSEAHGGAVLNEQFF. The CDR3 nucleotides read TGTGCCAGCAGTGAAGCGCACGGGGGGGCGGTTCTCAATGAGCAGTTCTTC.

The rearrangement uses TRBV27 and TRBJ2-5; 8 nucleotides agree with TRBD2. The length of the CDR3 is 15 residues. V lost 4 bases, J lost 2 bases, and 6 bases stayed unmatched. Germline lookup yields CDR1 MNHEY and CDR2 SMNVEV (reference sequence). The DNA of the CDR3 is TGTGCCAGCAGTTCTCAGCGGGAGACACAAGAGACCCAGTACTTC. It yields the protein CASSSQRETQETQYF.

The CDR3, as DNA: TGTGCCAGCAGCGCAACAGGGACCTATGGCTACACCTTC. Protein sequence: CASSATGTYGYTF. The chain couples TRBV9 to TRBJ1-2, with D possibly TRBD1 on 6 matching bases. Germline V CDR1 and CDR2: SGDLS, YYNGEE. Trimming took 3 bases from V and 4 from J, leaving 10 bases between them. The CDR3 has 13 residues. The full variable domain, its missing parts supplied by reference TRBV9 and TRBJ1-2, is DSGVTQTPKHLITATGQRVTLRCSPRSGDLSVYWYQQSLDQGLQFLIQYYNGEERAKGNILERFSAQQFPDLHSELNLSSLELGDSALYFCASSATGTYGYTFGSGTRLTVV.

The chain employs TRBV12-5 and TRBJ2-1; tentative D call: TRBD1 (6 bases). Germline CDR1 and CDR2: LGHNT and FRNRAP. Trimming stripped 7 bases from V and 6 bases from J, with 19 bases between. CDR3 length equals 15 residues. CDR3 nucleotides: TGTGCTAGTGCCTCGGTCGACAGGCCGATCAATGAGCAGTTCTTC. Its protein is CASASVDRPINEQFF.

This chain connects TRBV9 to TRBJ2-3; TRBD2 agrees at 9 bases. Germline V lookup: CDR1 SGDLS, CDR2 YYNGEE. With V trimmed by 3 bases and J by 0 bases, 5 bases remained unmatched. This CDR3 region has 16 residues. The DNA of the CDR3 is TGTGCCAGCAGCGGCCGACTAGCGGATAGCACAGATACGCAGTATTTT. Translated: CASSGRLADSTDTQYF.

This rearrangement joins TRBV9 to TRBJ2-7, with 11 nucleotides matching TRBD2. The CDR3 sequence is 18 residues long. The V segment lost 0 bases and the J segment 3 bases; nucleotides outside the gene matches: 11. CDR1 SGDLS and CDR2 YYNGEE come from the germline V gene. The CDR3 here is CASSVGLAGGSLDYEQYF. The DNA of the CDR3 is TGTGCCAGCAGCGTAGGTCTAGCGGGAGGCTCTTTGGACTACGAGCAGTACTTC.

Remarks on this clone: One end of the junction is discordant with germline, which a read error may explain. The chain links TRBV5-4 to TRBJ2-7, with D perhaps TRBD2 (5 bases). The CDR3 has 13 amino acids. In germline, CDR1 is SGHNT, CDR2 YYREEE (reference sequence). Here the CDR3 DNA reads TGTGCCAGCACCACCGGGGAATCCTACGGGCAGTACTTC. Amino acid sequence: CASTTGESYGQYF. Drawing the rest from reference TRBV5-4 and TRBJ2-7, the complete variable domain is ETGVTQSPTHLIKTRGQQVTLRCSSQSGHNTVSWYQQALGQGPQFIFQYYREEENGRGNFPPRFSGLQFPNYSSELNVNALELDDSALYLCASTTGESYGQYFGPGTRLTVT.

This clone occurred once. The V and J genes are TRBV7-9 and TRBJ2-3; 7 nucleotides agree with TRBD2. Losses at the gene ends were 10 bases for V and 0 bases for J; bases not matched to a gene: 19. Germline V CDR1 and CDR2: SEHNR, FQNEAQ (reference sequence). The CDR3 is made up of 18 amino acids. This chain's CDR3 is CATPKREGLSPSTDTQYF. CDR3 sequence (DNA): TGTGCCACCCCGAAGAGGGAGGGGCTAAGTCCTAGCACAGATACGCAGTATTTT.

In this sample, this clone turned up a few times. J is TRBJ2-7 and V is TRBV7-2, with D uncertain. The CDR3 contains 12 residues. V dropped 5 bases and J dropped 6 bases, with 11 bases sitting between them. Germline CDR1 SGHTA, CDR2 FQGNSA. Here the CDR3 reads CASSNQVLEQYF. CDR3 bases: TGTGCCAGCAGCAACCAGGTTCTCGAGCAGTACTTC.

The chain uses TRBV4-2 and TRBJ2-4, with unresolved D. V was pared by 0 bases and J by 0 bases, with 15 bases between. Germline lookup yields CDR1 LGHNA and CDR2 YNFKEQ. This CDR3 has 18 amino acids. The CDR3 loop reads CASSQEIFTYLAKNIQYF. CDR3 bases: TGTGCCAGCAGCCAAGAAATATTCACCTACTTAGCCAAAAACATTCAGTACTTC.

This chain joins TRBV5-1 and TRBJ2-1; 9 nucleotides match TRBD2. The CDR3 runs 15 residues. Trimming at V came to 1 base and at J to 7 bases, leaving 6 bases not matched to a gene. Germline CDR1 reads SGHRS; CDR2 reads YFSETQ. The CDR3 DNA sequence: TGCGCCAGCAGCTTGAGTAGCGGGAGTAATAATGAGCAGTTCTTC. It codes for CASSLSSGSNNEQFF.

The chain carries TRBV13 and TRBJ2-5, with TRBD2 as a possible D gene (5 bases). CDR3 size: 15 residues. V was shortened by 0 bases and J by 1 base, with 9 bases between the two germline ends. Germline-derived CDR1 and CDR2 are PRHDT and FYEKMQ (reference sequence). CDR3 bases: TGTGCCAGCAGCTTAGGATTGCGGGTCCAAGAGACCCAGTACTTC. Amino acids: CASSLGLRVQETQYF.

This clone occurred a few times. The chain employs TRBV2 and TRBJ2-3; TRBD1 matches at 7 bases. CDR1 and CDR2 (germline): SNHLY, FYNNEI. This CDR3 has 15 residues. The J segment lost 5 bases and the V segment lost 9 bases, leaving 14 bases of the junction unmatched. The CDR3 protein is CARKDPGQQQDTQYF. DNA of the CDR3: TGTGCCAGAAAGGACCCGGGACAGCAACAAGATACGCAGTATTTT.

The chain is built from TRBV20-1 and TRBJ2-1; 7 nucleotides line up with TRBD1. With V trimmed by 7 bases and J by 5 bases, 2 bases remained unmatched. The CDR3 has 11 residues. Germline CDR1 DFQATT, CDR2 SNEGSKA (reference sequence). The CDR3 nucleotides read TGCAGTGTCACAGGGGACAATGAGCAGTTCTTC. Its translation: CSVTGDNEQFF.

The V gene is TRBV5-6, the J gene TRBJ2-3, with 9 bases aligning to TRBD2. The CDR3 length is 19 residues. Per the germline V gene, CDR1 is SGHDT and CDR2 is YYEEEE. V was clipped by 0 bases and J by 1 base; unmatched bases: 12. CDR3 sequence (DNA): TGTGCCAGCAGCTTGGCTTTTTGGCGGGAGGGCTCGGGCACAGATACGCAGTATTTT. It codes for CASSLAFWREGSGTDTQYF.